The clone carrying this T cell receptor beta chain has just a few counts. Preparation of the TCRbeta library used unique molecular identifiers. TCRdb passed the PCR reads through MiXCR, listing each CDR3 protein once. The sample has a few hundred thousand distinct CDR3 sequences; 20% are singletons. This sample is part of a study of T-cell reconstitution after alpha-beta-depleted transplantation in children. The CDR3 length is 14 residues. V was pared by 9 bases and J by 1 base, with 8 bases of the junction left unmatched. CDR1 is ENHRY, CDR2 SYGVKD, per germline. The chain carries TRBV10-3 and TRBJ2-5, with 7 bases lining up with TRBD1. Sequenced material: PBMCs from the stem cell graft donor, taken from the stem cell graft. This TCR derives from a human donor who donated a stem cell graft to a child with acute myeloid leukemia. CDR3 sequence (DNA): TGTGCCATTAGGGACAGCAAGATCCAAGAGACCCAGTACTTC. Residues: CAIRDSKIQETQYF.